The 8 T cell receptor beta chains reported below all come from one sample, sequenced in a study of beta chain features in type 1 diabetes. Study-level findings and limits: TCRB CDR3 length was moderately but significantly reduced in all four CD4+ subsets of Type 1 diabetes patients.

Of the isolated RNA, all was reverse transcribed, and so the sequenced material was expressed TCRB transcripts. Produced via immunoSEQ multiplex PCR; TCRdb's table is partial and in-frame only. Of hundreds of thousands of clones in the sample, 13% were seen once. Antigens for these TCRs are unknown. The sequencing input was naive CD4+ T cells from blood. These receptors were collected from a man aged 18 to 30 with type 1 diabetes.

The chain recombines TRBV4-1 with TRBJ2-5; 9 nucleotides match TRBD1. J gave up 4 bases and V 1 base, and 4 bases lay outside the gene matches. CDR1 and CDR2 from the germline V gene are MGHRA and YSYEKL. The CDR3 is made up of 15 amino acids. This CDR3 reads CASSQAQGAGETQYF. Written as DNA, the CDR3 is TGCGCCAGCAGCCAAGCACAGGGGGCAGGAGAGACCCAGTACTTC.

For this clone: At one end, the junction sequence differs from germline, possibly due to a read error. This chain connects TRBV6-5 to TRBJ2-1; 8 bases are a match to TRBD2. Germline values: CDR1 MNHEY, CDR2 SVGAGI. The CDR3 is made up of 12 amino acids. The CDR3 sequence is CAISERGNEQFF. CDR3 in DNA: TGTGCCATCAGTGAGCGGGGGAATGAGCAGTTCTTC.

This clone was seen more than once but under ten times. The same CDR3 is also encoded by other DNA sequences in this sample. The chain is built from TRBV29-1 and TRBJ1-1; 8 bases align to TRBD1. Germline CDR1 reads SQVTM; CDR2 reads ANQGSEA. V lost 4 bases, J lost 2 bases, and 3 bases stayed unmatched. This CDR3 contains 13 residues. The CDR3 loop reads CSVGTGLNTEAFF. DNA for the CDR3: TGCAGCGTTGGGACAGGGCTAAACACTGAAGCTTTCTTT. Using reference TRBV29-1 and TRBJ1-1 for the parts outside the CDR3, the full variable domain is SAVISQKPSRDICQRGTSLTIQCQVDSQVTMMFWYRQQPGQSLTLIATANQGSEATYESGFVIDKFPISRPNLTFSTLTVSNMSPEDSSIYLCSVGTGLNTEAFFGQGTRLTVV.

This clone showed up just a few times. The chain recombines TRBV6-5 with TRBJ2-7; perhaps D is TRBD1 or TRBD2 (5 bases each). V was shortened by 8 bases and J by 3 bases, with 14 bases between the two germline ends. The germline V gene has CDR1 MNHEY and CDR2 SVGAGI. The CDR3 has 13 residues. CDR3 in DNA: TGTGCCAGCCACCGGAGTGGGGGCTACGAGCAGTACTTC. Its protein product is CASHRSGGYEQYF.

J is TRBJ1-1 and V is TRBV9; tentative D call: TRBD1 (5 bases). The CDR3 loop spans 15 amino acids. V shed 0 bases and J shed 2 bases, with 11 bases lying between them. Germline V gene data show CDR1 as SGDLS and CDR2 as YYNGEE. This CDR3 reads CASSVGPGINTEAFF. In DNA, the CDR3 is TGTGCCAGCAGCGTAGGCCCAGGGATTAACACTGAAGCTTTCTTT.

The V and J genes are TRBV9 and TRBJ2-1, with no clear D. V was trimmed by 0 bases and J by 5 bases, leaving 12 bases between them. This CDR3 comprises 15 residues. Germline CDR1 reads SGDLS; CDR2 reads YYNGEE. The CDR3 here is CASSVGPTRDNEQFF. The CDR3 bases are TGTGCCAGCAGCGTAGGACCTACCCGAGACAATGAGCAGTTCTTC.

This clone was counted a few times. The chain combines TRBV7-2 with TRBJ2-3, with 8 bases that match TRBD1. V trimming: 5 bases; J trimming: 6 bases; junction bases outside the gene matches: 4. Germline V CDR1 and CDR2: SGHTA, FQGNSA. The CDR3 runs 13 residues. The DNA for the CDR3 is TGTGCCAGCAGCCCGGACAGGGAGGATACGCAGTATTTT. This gives the protein CASSPDREDTQYF. The full variable domain, rest sourced from reference TRBV7-2 and TRBJ2-3, is GAGVSQSPSNKVTEKGKDVELRCDPISGHTALYWYRQSLGQGLEFLIYFQGNSAPDKSGLPSDRFSAERTGGSVSTLTIQRTQQEDSAVYLCASSPDREDTQYFGPGTRLTVL.

There are a few counts of this clone. Other DNA sequences within the sample encode an identical CDR3. The DNA of the CDR3 is TGTGCCAGCAGCGTAGGACTAGCGGATTACAATGAGCAGTTCTTC. This sequence encodes CASSVGLADYNEQFF. The chain employs TRBV9 and TRBJ2-1; TRBD2 matches at 9 bases. CDR1 and CDR2 from the germline V gene are SGDLS and YYNGEE. The CDR3 totals 15 residues. V shed 0 bases, J shed 4 bases, and the junction held 2 bases outside the gene matches.